Detailed here is one TCR beta chain. The antigen is undetermined. This entry is derived from a study of cytomegalovirus exposure and HLA in healthy donors. Overall study results and limits: Immune exposure information available was restricted to CMV serostatus. In an earlier analysis, in around 590 donors, most V segments appeared productive either ~87% or ~30% of the time.

60 Vbeta and 13 Jbeta primers were used in PCR. Only in-frame clones appear in the TCRdb table, and some are missing; sequencing was by immunoSEQ multiplex PCR. The data show 95,000 to 150,000 clones, around 70% seen once. The germline V gene encodes CDR1 LNHNV and CDR2 YYDKDF (reference sequence). Trimming stripped 1 base from V and 0 bases from J, with 13 bases between. The CDR3 sequence is 16 residues long. Sequencing input: PBMCs. This TCR was recovered from a woman in her thirties or forties in good health and CMV-seropositive. This chain links TRBV15 with TRBJ2-7; D not certain. In nucleotides, the CDR3 is TGTGCCACCAGCAGAGTAACCGGCGGAAGCTCCTACGAGCAGTACTTC. It yields the protein CATSRVTGGSSYEQYF.